The clone carrying this TCR beta chain was counted between two and nine times. Its antigen is not known. The sample originates from a study of response to subunit inactivated influenza vaccine. Study findings and constraints: Authors suggested each seasonal flu vaccination may recruit only limited numbers of new T cells.

CDR1 DFQATT and CDR2 SNEGSKA come from the germline V gene (reference sequence). Trimming left V 8 bases short and J 5 bases short, with 13 bases between. The CDR3 runs to 12 residues. A single record per CDR3 protein comes from TCRdb applying MiXCR to the RT-PCR reads. The sample records hundreds of thousands of distinct CDR3 sequences, about 15% being singletons. The chain joins TRBV20-1 to TRBJ1-5; D may be TRBD1 (5 bases). The TCR comes from a man in his fifties or sixties who received an inactivated influenza vaccine. Sample: PBMCs from blood, taken around 14 days before vaccination. The CDR3 protein is CSPSSGDQPQHF. In DNA, the CDR3 is TGCAGTCCGAGCTCGGGGGATCAGCCCCAGCATTTT.